This paragraph covers one T cell receptor (beta chain) sequence. The germline V and J ends were trimmed by 1 base and 0 bases, with 10 bases remaining between them. Germline CDR1 is MGHRA and CDR2 is YSYEKL. The CDR3 is made up of 16 amino acids. These data come from a study of cytomegalovirus exposure and HLA in healthy donors. PCR was performed using 60 Vbeta and 13 Jbeta primers. This table comes from immunoSEQ multiplex PCR, and its TCRdb copy is limited to in-frame clones, with some not included. Of over 110,000 clones in the sample, 80% were seen once. The chain recombines TRBV4-1 with TRBJ1-3; no firm D call. The specimen was PBMCs. This sequence was found in a man aged 35-49 years in good health and CMV-seronegative. The CDR3 here is CASSQAGLASGNTIYF. CDR3 nucleotide sequence: TGCGCCAGCAGCCAAGCCGGGTTGGCCTCTGGAAACACCATATATTTT.